The clone carrying this T cell receptor (beta chain) was recorded at least ten times. The CDR3 spans 14 residues. Per the germline V gene, CDR1 is DFQATT and CDR2 is SNEGSKA (reference sequence). The trim removed 3 bases at V and 2 bases at J, leaving 3 bases unmatched. These data are taken from a study of T-cell reconstitution after alpha-beta-depleted transplantation in children. It was with unique molecular identifiers that the TCRbeta library was prepared. Via MiXCR, TCRdb re-called the PCR reads, giving one row per CDR3 protein. This sample has 400,000 to 500,000 distinct CDR3 sequences, with approximately 10% found just once.

Specimen: PBMCs from the stem cell graft donor, collected from the stem cell graft. The V call is TRBV20-1, the J call TRBJ2-3; 9 nucleotides match TRBD1. This receptor was identified in a human donor who donated a stem cell graft to a child with acute myeloid leukemia. DNA for the CDR3: TGCAGTGCTAGCGGACAGGGGCACACAGATACGCAGTATTTT. Translation: CSASGQGHTDTQYF.